The 13 T cell receptor beta chains below all came from one sample that was sequenced in a study of CD8 T cells in Susac syndrome. Random hexamers served to reverse transcribe about 0.45 to 1 ug RNA. One entry per CDR3 protein, called by TCRdb with MiXCR from the immunoSEQ multiplex PCR reads. The sample has 120,000 to 150,000 distinct CDR3 sequences, approximately 95% seen once. The sample consisted of CD8+ T cells from PBMCs. All receptors come from a human donor in good health.

V and J are TRBV12-3 or TRBV12-4 and TRBJ1-5; D is uncertain. V lost 3 bases and J 9 bases, leaving 12 bases between the germline ends. This CDR3 spans 13 amino acids. The CDR3 nucleotides are TGTGCCAGCAGTTTCTCTCCGTCAGGGCCCCAGCATTTT. This sequence encodes CASSFSPSGPQHF.

J is TRBJ2-2 and V is TRBV6-5; D gene unclear. Trimming shortened V by 4 bases and J by 6 bases, and 6 bases separated the two germline ends. Germline CDR1 MNHEY, CDR2 SVGAGI. CDR3 length: 12 amino acids. CDR3 sequence reads: CASSSGAGELFF. CDR3 sequence (DNA): TGTGCCAGCAGTTCTGGGGCCGGGGAGCTGTTTTTT.

The V gene is TRBV9, the J gene TRBJ2-7, with TRBD2 matching 10 bases. The CDR3 length is 15 residues. Looked up from germline, CDR1 is SGDLS and CDR2 is YYNGEE. Trimming took 2 bases from V and 5 from J; bases not matched to a gene: 7. CDR3 in DNA: TGTGCCAGCAGCGTTTCGCCTAGCGGGAGTGACGAGCAGTACTTC. This gives the protein CASSVSPSGSDEQYF. Using reference TRBV9 and TRBJ2-7 for the parts outside the CDR3, the full variable domain is DSGVTQTPKHLITATGQRVTLRCSPRSGDLSVYWYQQSLDQGLQFLIQYYNGEERAKGNILERFSAQQFPDLHSELNLSSLELGDSALYFCASSVSPSGSDEQYFGPGTRLTVT.

The V call is TRBV23-1, the J call TRBJ2-5; 9 bases are shared with TRBD1. TRBV23-1 is an ORF, with its function uncertain. The CDR3 loop spans 16 amino acids. After removal of 3 bases from V and 2 bases from J, the junction contained 7 bases not matched to a gene. The CDR3 loop is CASSHSGQGGQETQYF. The CDR3 DNA follows: TGCGCCAGCAGTCATTCGGGACAGGGTGGACAAGAGACCCAGTACTTC.

The chain uses TRBV29-1 and TRBJ2-7; TRBD1 matches 8 bases. Unmatched junction bases numbered 7, after V lost 0 bases and J lost 3 bases. Germline V gene data show CDR1 as SQVTM and CDR2 as ANQGSEA. The CDR3 is 15 amino acids. The CDR3, as DNA: TGCAGCGTTGAAGAGGTGGGGGGACAGGACTACGAGCAGTACTTC. The encoded protein is CSVEEVGGQDYEQYF.

The chain uses TRBV24-1 and TRBJ2-3, with 7 bases lining up with TRBD2. The junction had 12 bases not matched to a gene; V was cut back by 5 bases and J by 2 bases. Germline V CDR1 and CDR2: KGHDR, SFDVKD. The CDR3 is 17 residues long. This CDR3 is CATSVRPSGAVTDTQYF. The CDR3 region has the DNA TGTGCCACCAGTGTTAGACCCAGCGGGGCAGTCACAGATACGCAGTATTTT.

In this sample, this clonotype turned up once. The rearrangement joins TRBV5-4 to TRBJ2-5; D is tentatively TRBD1 or TRBD2 (5 bases each). The CDR3 covers 13 residues. Germline V gene lookup returns CDR1 SGHNT and CDR2 YYREEE (reference sequence). The ends were cut back, 5 bases at V and 0 bases at J, with 8 bases in the middle. The CDR3 loop is CASRGDHQETQYF. The CDR3, as DNA: TGTGCCAGCAGAGGGGACCACCAAGAGACCCAGTACTTC. The full variable domain, with the rest looked up from reference TRBV5-4 and TRBJ2-5, is ETGVTQSPTHLIKTRGQQVTLRCSSQSGHNTVSWYQQALGQGPQFIFQYYREEENGRGNFPPRFSGLQFPNYSSELNVNALELDDSALYLCASRGDHQETQYFGPGTRLLVL.

The rearrangement joins TRBV7-9 to TRBJ1-5, with D possibly matching TRBD1 (5 bases). The CDR3 totals 12 residues. V shed 4 bases and J shed 5 bases, with 6 bases lying between them. The germline CDR1 and CDR2 sequences are SEHNR and FQNEAQ (reference sequence). The CDR3 is CASSSTDQPQHF. The CDR3 DNA follows: TGTGCCAGCAGCTCGACAGATCAGCCCCAGCATTTT.

The chain recombines TRBV27 with TRBJ2-1, with D possibly called TRBD1 or TRBD2 (5 bases each). The CDR3 is 15 residues long. Trimming cost V 1 base and J 2 bases, with 9 bases left between them. Germline CDR1 and CDR2: MNHEY and SMNVEV (reference sequence). CDR3 nucleotides: TGTGCCAGCAGTTTATGGCCGGGGCCCTACAATGAGCAGTTCTTC. This codes for CASSLWPGPYNEQFF.

V usage is TRBV9 and J usage is TRBJ2-3, with TRBD1 as a possible D gene (5 bases). CDR3 size: 16 residues. V lost 1 base to trimming and J lost 5 bases, with 17 bases between them. Germline V gives CDR1 SGDLS, CDR2 YYNGEE. CDR3 loop: CASSVNPLPGQDTQYF. DNA for the CDR3: TGTGCCAGCAGCGTAAACCCACTTCCAGGGCAAGATACGCAGTATTTT.

The chain combines TRBV15 with TRBJ2-7; D tentatively fits TRBD1 or TRBD2 (5 bases each). Trimming cost V 4 bases and J 3 bases, with 13 bases left between them. Germline CDR1 and CDR2: LNHNV and YYDKDF (reference sequence). CDR3 length: 14 residues. CDR3 nucleotides: TGTGCCACCAGCACAGACAGTGGGAGCTACGAGCAGTACTTC. Translating gives CATSTDSGSYEQYF.

To note about this clonotype: Compared with germline, one end of the junction differs, possibly owing to a read error. In DNA, the CDR3 is TGCAGTGCGAGAGCGGCCTCTTACAATGAGCAGTTCTTC. It yields the protein CSARAASYNEQFF. V and J are TRBV20-1 and TRBJ2-1, with TRBD2 as a possible D gene (5 bases). CDR3 length: 13 residues. The germline gives CDR1 DFQATT, CDR2 SNEGSKA (reference sequence).

The chain joins TRBV7-8 to TRBJ2-3; 7 bases agree with TRBD2. Germline assignment: CDR1 SGHVS and CDR2 FQNEAQ. With 5 bases clipped from V and 0 bases from J, the junction kept 11 bases outside the gene matches. This CDR3 region has 17 residues. The chain's CDR3 is CASSKWGDYLSTDTQYF. CDR3 DNA sequence: TGTGCCAGCAGCAAGTGGGGGGACTACCTGAGCACAGATACGCAGTATTTT.